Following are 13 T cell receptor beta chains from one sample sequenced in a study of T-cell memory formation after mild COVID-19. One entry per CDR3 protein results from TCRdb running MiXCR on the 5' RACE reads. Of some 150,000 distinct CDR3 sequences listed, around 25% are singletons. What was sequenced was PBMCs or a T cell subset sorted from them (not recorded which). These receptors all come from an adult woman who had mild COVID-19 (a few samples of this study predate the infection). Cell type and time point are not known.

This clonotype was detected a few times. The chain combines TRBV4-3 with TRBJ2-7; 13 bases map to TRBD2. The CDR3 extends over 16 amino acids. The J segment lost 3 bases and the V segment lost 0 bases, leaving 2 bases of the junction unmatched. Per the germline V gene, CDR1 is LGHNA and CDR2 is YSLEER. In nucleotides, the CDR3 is TGCGCCAGCAGCCAAGATCGGACTAGCGGGAGCTACGAGCAGTACTTC. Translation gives CASSQDRTSGSYEQYF.

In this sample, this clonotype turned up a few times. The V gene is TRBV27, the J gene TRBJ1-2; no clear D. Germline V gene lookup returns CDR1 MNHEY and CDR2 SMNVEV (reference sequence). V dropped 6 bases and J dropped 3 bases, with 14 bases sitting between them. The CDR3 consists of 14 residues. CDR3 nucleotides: TGTGCCAGCAGGGGGAGTGTCCGGGACTATGGCTACACCTTC. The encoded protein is CASRGSVRDYGYTF.

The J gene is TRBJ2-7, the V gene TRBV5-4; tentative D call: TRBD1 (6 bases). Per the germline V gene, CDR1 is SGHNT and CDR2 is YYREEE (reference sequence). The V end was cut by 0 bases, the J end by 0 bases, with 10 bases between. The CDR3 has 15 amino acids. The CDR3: CASSLGDTSSYEQYF. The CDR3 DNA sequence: TGTGCCAGCAGCTTGGGGGACACTAGCTCCTACGAGCAGTACTTC. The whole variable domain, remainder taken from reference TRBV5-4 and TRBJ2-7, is ETGVTQSPTHLIKTRGQQVTLRCSSQSGHNTVSWYQQALGQGPQFIFQYYREEENGRGNFPPRFSGLQFPNYSSELNVNALELDDSALYLCASSLGDTSSYEQYFGPGTRLTVT.

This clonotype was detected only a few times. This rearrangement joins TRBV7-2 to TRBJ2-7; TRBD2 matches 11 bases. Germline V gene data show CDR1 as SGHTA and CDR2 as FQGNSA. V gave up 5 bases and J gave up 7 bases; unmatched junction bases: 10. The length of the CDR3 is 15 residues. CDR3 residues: CASSPLAGVREEQYF. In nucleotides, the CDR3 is TGTGCCAGCAGCCCACTAGCGGGAGTTAGAGAAGAGCAGTACTTC.

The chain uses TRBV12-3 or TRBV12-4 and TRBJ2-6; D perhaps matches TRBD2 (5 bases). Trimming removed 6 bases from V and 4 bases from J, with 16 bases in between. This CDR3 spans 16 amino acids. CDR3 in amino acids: CASSPGTIAGANVLTF. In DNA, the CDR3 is TGTGCCAGCAGCCCGGGAACGATAGCCGGGGCCAACGTCCTGACTTTC.

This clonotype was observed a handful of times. The CDR3: CASTHDRDSEETQYF. In nucleotides, the CDR3 is TGTGCCAGCACCCACGACAGGGACAGCGAAGAGACCCAGTACTTC. The chain is built from TRBV7-9 and TRBJ2-5; TRBD1 matches 7 bases. The germline CDR1 and CDR2 sequences are SEHNR and FQNEAQ (reference sequence). The CDR3 extends over 15 amino acids. V dropped 7 bases and J dropped 3; count of bases not matched to a gene: 11.

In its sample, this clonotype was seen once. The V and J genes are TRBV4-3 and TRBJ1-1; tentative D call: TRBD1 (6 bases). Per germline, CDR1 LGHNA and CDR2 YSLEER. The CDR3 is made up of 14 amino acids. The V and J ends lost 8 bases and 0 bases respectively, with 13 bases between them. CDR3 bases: TGCGCCAGCGGAGCCGGGACATTGAACACTGAAGCTTTCTTT. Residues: CASGAGTLNTEAFF.

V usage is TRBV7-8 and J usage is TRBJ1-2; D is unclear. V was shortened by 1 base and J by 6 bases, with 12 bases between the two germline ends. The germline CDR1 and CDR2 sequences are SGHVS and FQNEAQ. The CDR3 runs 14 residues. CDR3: CASSLEDWLDGYTF. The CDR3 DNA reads TGTGCCAGCAGCTTAGAGGATTGGCTTGATGGCTACACCTTC. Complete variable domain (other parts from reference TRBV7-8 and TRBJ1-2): GAGVSQSPRYKVAKRGQDVALRCDPISGHVSLFWYQQALGQGPEFLTYFQNEAQLDKSGLPSDRFFAERPEGSVSTLKIQRTQQEDSAVYLCASSLEDWLDGYTFGSGTRLTVV.

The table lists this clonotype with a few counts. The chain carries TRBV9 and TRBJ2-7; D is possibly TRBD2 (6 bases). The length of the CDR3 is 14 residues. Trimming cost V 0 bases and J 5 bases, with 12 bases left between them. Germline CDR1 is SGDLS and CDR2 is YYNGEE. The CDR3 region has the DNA TGTGCCAGCAGCGTAGTTAGCGGAGCGGACGAGCAGTACTTC. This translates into CASSVVSGADEQYF. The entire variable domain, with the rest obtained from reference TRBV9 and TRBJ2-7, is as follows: DSGVTQTPKHLITATGQRVTLRCSPRSGDLSVYWYQQSLDQGLQFLIQYYNGEERAKGNILERFSAQQFPDLHSELNLSSLELGDSALYFCASSVVSGADEQYFGPGTRLTVT.

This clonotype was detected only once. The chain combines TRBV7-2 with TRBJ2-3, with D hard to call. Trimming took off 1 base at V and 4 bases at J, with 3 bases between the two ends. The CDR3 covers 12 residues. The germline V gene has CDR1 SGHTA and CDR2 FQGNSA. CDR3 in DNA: TGTGCCAGCAGCTTAGTACCAGATACGCAGTATTTT. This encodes CASSLVPDTQYF.

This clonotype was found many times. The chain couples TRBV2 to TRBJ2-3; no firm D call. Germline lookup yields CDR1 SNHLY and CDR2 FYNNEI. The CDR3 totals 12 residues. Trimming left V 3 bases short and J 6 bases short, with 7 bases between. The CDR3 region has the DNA TGTGCCAGCAGTGACCCCAGGGATACGCAGTATTTT. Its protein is CASSDPRDTQYF. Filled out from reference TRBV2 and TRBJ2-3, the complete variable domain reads EPEVTQTPSHQVTQMGQEVILRCVPISNHLYFYWYRQILGQKVEFLVSFYNNEISEKSEIFDDQFSVERPDGSNFTLKIRSTKLEDSAMYFCASSDPRDTQYFGPGTRLTVL.

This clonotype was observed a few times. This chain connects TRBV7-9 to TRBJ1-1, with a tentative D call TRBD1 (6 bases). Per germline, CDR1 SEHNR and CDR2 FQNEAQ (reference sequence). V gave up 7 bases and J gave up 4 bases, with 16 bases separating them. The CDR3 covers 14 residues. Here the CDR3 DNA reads TGTGCCAGCATGAACACCGCACAGGGCACTGAAGCTTTCTTT. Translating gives CASMNTAQGTEAFF.

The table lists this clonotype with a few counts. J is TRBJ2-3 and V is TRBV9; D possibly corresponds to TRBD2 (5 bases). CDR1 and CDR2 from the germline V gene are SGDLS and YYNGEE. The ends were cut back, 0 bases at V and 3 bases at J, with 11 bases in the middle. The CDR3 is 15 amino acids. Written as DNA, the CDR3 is TGTGCCAGCAGCGTAGGAGGGTTATTAACAGATACGCAGTATTTT. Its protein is CASSVGGLLTDTQYF.